The 11 T cell receptor beta chains below were found in one sample sequenced in a study of Ad26.COV2.S vaccination and SARS-CoV-2 variants (dated by TCRdb to the early 2020s). The intended sense of this specimen's treatment or condition label: 19 received Ad26.COV2.S at low or high dose, single or two shots; about 5 received placebo; per-sample allocation not given. For vaccine and placebo recipients, the sequenced repertoires came from samples collected on day 63 after the first injection. Library construction relied on the immunoSEQ multiplex PCR assay. TCRdb mirrors the immuneACCESS table, restricted to in-frame sequences. Some clones are absent from its copies; in checked studies, under half trace to an unresolved V gene, and the reason for the others is unknown. Present in this sample are roughly 400,000 clones, about 90% of which were seen just once. 1.5% to 2% of the sample goes to the ten largest clones.

The source was peripheral blood, collected in a trial of Ad26.COV2.S vaccine versus placebo. The source of these receptors is a person aged 18 to 59 who received the Ad26.COV2.S COVID-19 vaccine or a placebo.

V usage is TRBV6-5 and J usage is TRBJ1-5, with D possibly matching TRBD1 (5 bases). The CDR3 is made up of 15 amino acids. The V end was cut by 0 bases, the J end by 7 bases, with 13 bases between. Germline V CDR1 and CDR2: MNHEY, SVGAGI. The CDR3 nucleotides read TGTGCCAGCAGTTACTCGACATTAGGGGACCAGCCCCAGCATTTT. Its protein is CASSYSTLGDQPQHF.

V gene TRBV7-9 combines with J gene TRBJ2-3; D is unclear. The CDR3 has 14 amino acids. From germline, CDR1 is SEHNR and CDR2 FQNEAQ (reference sequence). The V and J ends lost 0 bases and 2 bases respectively, with 6 bases between them. The CDR3 region is CASSLADHTDTQYF. CDR3 nucleotides: TGTGCCAGCAGCTTAGCTGACCACACAGATACGCAGTATTTT.

The rearrangement uses TRBV15 and TRBJ1-5; weak D call: TRBD1 (6 bases). The germline V gene encodes CDR1 LNHNV and CDR2 YYDKDF (reference sequence). Between the trimmed V and J ends, which lost 5 bases and 2 bases, there was a span of 10 bases. There are 14 residues in the CDR3. The CDR3 nucleotides read TGTGCCACCAGCGAGGAGGGGGGCAATCAGCCCCAGCATTTT. Translating gives CATSEEGGNQPQHF.

The V gene is TRBV2, the J gene TRBJ1-2; the D is unclear. The CDR3 covers 15 residues. Germline V gene sequence: CDR1 SNHLY, CDR2 FYNNEI. Trimming shortened V by 7 bases and J by 2 bases, and 17 bases separated the two germline ends. The CDR3 DNA follows: TGTGCCAGCACCCTTCAGGCCATGAGGAACTATGGCTACACCTTC. It specifies CASTLQAMRNYGYTF. The variable domain in full, completed from reference TRBV2 and TRBJ1-2, reads EPEVTQTPSHQVTQMGQEVILRCVPISNHLYFYWYRQILGQKVEFLVSFYNNEISEKSEIFDDQFSVERPDGSNFTLKIRSTKLEDSAMYFCASTLQAMRNYGYTFGSGTRLTVV.

V is TRBV6-5 and J is TRBJ2-1; D tentatively reads TRBD1 or TRBD2 (5 bases each). CDR1 MNHEY and CDR2 SVGAGI come from the germline V gene. CDR3 length: 13 amino acids. Trimming removed 0 bases at V and 9 bases at J, with 9 bases between. DNA of the CDR3: TGTGCCAGCAGTTACTCAATCGGGGCTGAGCAGTTCTTC. The encoded protein is CASSYSIGAEQFF.

V gene TRBV3-1 (or the pseudogene TRBV3-2) combines with J gene TRBJ2-5, with D possibly TRBD1 on 6 matching bases. The V end was cut by 0 bases, the J end by 3 bases, with 11 bases between. Germline lookup yields CDR1 LGHDT and CDR2 YNNKEL (reference sequence). This CDR3 comprises 15 residues. The CDR3 protein is CASSQEVRTEETQYF. The DNA for the CDR3 is TGTGCCAGCAGCCAAGAAGTTCGGACAGAAGAGACCCAGTACTTC.

The chain uses TRBV11-2 and TRBJ1-4, with D perhaps TRBD1 (6 bases). The CDR3 contains 14 residues. The germline gives CDR1 SGHAT, CDR2 FQNNGV. With 4 bases removed from V and 6 bases from J, the gap between germline ends came to 12 bases. CDR3 nucleotide sequence: TGTGCCAGCAGCTCACAGGGATTTGATGAAAAACTGTTTTTT. Residues: CASSSQGFDEKLFF. Supplemented by reference TRBV11-2 and TRBJ1-4, the full variable domain reads EAGVAQSPRYKIIEKRQSVAFWCNPISGHATLYWYQQILGQGPKLLIQFQNNGVVDDSQLPKDRFSAERLKGVDSTLKIQPAKLEDSAVYLCASSSQGFDEKLFFGSGTQLSVL.

The rearrangement joins TRBV7-8 to TRBJ2-5; D gene uncertain. The CDR3 totals 11 residues. The V gene's germline CDR1 is SGHVS and CDR2 FQNEAQ. Trimming stripped 8 bases from V and 5 bases from J, with 9 bases between. CDR3 nucleotides: TGTGCCAGCCGATTGGGGGAGACCCAGTACTTC. It codes for CASRLGETQYF.

The chain uses TRBV7-9 and TRBJ2-1; possibly TRBD1 for D (5 bases). Per germline, CDR1 SEHNR and CDR2 FQNEAQ (reference sequence). V lost 2 bases and J 6 bases, leaving 14 bases between the germline ends. The CDR3 has 15 residues. The CDR3 sequence is CASSLLAGSGNEQFF. For the CDR3, the DNA is TGTGCCAGCAGCTTATTGGCAGGGTCGGGCAATGAGCAGTTCTTC.

The chain has TRBV7-9 and TRBJ2-7; tentative D call: TRBD1 (8 bases). Germline CDR1 reads SEHNR; CDR2 reads FQNEAQ (reference sequence). Trimming removed 5 bases at V and 3 bases at J, with 17 bases between. The CDR3 extends over 15 amino acids. CDR3 nucleotide sequence: TGTGCCAGCAGCCTCCTAGCGGACAGGGTCTACGAGCAGTACTTC. Its protein product is CASSLLADRVYEQYF.

This clone has a handful of counts. The chain uses TRBV5-6 and TRBJ1-5, with D uncertain. This CDR3 is built from 14 residues. The germline V and J ends were trimmed by 4 bases and 1 base, with 9 bases remaining between them. Germline CDR1 SGHDT, CDR2 YYEEEE. The chain's CDR3 is CASSQRGSNQPQHF. Written as DNA, the CDR3 is TGTGCCAGCAGCCAACGAGGAAGCAATCAGCCCCAGCATTTT.